These 5 T cell receptor beta chains were sequenced from one sample in a study of STAT3 mutations in large granular lymphocyte leukemia. No antigens are known for them. Sequencing used immunoSEQ multiplex PCR; TCRdb keeps in-frame clones, though not all of them. The sample records about 7,000 clones, less than 75% being singletons. The study, taken as a whole, reports: Every T-cell large granular lymphocyte leukemia patient had at least one immunodominant TCR beta clonotype.

The specimen was peripheral blood mononuclear cells. The receptors derive from a boy aged 10-17 years with T-cell large granular lymphocyte leukemia. Some clones in this sample may be carry-over from other donors' samples.

This clone was recorded a few times. The CDR3: CSVAPHLRQGEGYTF. As DNA, the CDR3 is TGCAGCGTTGCCCCACACCTAAGACAGGGAGAGGGCTACACCTTC. V gene TRBV29-1 combines with J gene TRBJ1-2; TRBD1 matches at 7 bases. V dropped 4 bases and J dropped 8; count of bases not matched to a gene: 16. CDR3 length equals 15 residues. Looked up from germline, CDR1 is SQVTM and CDR2 is ANQGSEA. The full variable domain, completed using reference TRBV29-1 and TRBJ1-2, is SAVISQKPSRDICQRGTSLTIQCQVDSQVTMMFWYRQQPGQSLTLIATANQGSEATYESGFVIDKFPISRPNLTFSTLTVSNMSPEDSSIYLCSVAPHLRQGEGYTFGSGTRLTVV.

The J gene is TRBJ1-2, the V gene TRBV27, with D possibly being TRBD1 (5 bases). Trimming cost V 2 bases and J 5 bases, with 12 bases left between them. The CDR3 length is 14 residues. CDR1 MNHEY and CDR2 SMNVEV come from the germline V gene (reference sequence). CDR3 bases: TGTGCCAGCAGTTTACACGGGGCCGGTTATGGCTACACCTTC. Translating gives CASSLHGAGYGYTF.

The chain joins TRBV5-4 to TRBJ2-6; a weak D match, TRBD2 (6 bases). Germline V lookup: CDR1 SGHNT, CDR2 YYREEE (reference sequence). Trimming took off 0 bases at V and 0 bases at J, with 19 bases between the two ends. The CDR3 contains 20 residues. The CDR3 DNA reads TGTGCCAGCAGCTTGGGAGCGGGCTCCTTTCCTCACTCTGGGGCCAACGTCCTGACTTTC. Translated, it gives CASSLGAGSFPHSGANVLTF.

The rearrangement uses TRBV30 and TRBJ2-1; TRBD1 matches at 7 bases. The CDR3 loop spans 11 amino acids. CDR1 and CDR2 (germline): GTSNPN, SVGIG (reference sequence). V shed 7 bases, J shed 8 bases, and the junction held 5 bases outside the gene matches. In nucleotides, the CDR3 is TGTGCCTCGCAGGGGGAAGATGAGCAGTTCTTC. This translates into CASQGEDEQFF.

The chain has TRBV5-4 and TRBJ1-4, with 7 bases lining up with TRBD1. This CDR3 contains 15 residues. V was clipped by 3 bases and J by 8 bases; unmatched bases: 10. The germline CDR1 and CDR2 sequences are SGHNT and YYREEE (reference sequence). CDR3 sequence reads: CASSSGSKQGEKLFF. The CDR3 DNA follows: TGTGCCAGCAGCTCCGGGTCGAAACAGGGGGAAAAACTGTTTTTT.